Below are 2 T cell receptor beta chains sequenced from a single sample in a study of blood T cell repertoires in COVID-19. TCRdb's copy holds only in-frame clones and misses some; the assay was immunoSEQ multiplex PCR. The data show 300,000 to 350,000 clones, with over 70% seen just once and just under 6.5% held by the top ten. Material: peripheral blood. These receptors originate from a woman between 45 and 60 years old with COVID-19, enrolled during active disease.

The chain has TRBV7-2 and TRBJ2-1; 8 bases map to TRBD2. V shed 4 bases and J 0 bases; nucleotides not matched to a gene: 5. The length of the CDR3 is 16 residues. Per the germline V gene, CDR1 is SGHTA and CDR2 is FQGNSA. This CDR3 is CASSSTGTSSYNEQFF. The CDR3 DNA reads TGTGCCAGCAGCTCGACGGGGACTAGCTCCTACAATGAGCAGTTCTTC.

The chain joins TRBV7-2 to TRBJ2-1; D is perhaps TRBD1 (5 bases). CDR3 length: 15 residues. V lost 7 bases, J lost 4 bases, and 17 bases lay in between. Germline CDR1 reads SGHTA; CDR2 reads FQGNSA. The CDR3 nucleotides are TGTGCCAGCACTAAATGGGGCTCCTTTTACAATGAGCAGTTCTTC. Its protein is CASTKWGSFYNEQFF.